This is a list of T cell receptor beta chains from one sample in a study of Ad26.COV2.S vaccination and SARS-CoV-2 variants. Clones were sequenced by immunoSEQ multiplex PCR, and TCRdb holds only the in-frame ones, with some missing. This sample has about 350,000 clones, with approximately 90% found just once. Specimen: peripheral blood, collected in a trial of Ad26.COV2.S vaccine versus placebo. The receptors derive from a person aged 18-65 years who received the Ad26.COV2.S COVID-19 vaccine or a placebo. Each CDR3 is given with its conserved first and last residue. The order of the fields is J gene, D gene, V gene, clone size, CDR3 protein, CDR3 DNA. A D gene is named only where the DNA matches it firmly. Clone size is not always given. Where it is, it says once, few, many or a class for expanded clones.

TRBJ1-4 - TRBV12-3/TRBV12-4 - CASSLSQNEKLFF TGTGCCAGCAGTTTGTCACAGAATGAAAAACTGTTTTTT
TRBJ2-7 - TRBV6-5 - CASIPREGQSYEQYF TGTGCCAGCATCCCCCGCGAAGGGCAGTCCTACGAGCAGTACTTC
TRBJ1-2 - TRBV19 - CASSISPAGVDYGYTF TGTGCCAGTAGTATATCACCCGCAGGGGTGGACTATGGCTACACCTTC
TRBJ2-1 - TRBV3-1/TRBV3-2 - CASSQEDAGNEQFF TGTGCCAGCAGCCAAGAGGATGCGGGGAATGAGCAGTTCTTC
TRBJ1-1 TRBD1 TRBV6-2/TRBV6-3 - CASSFLTGRLNTEAFF TGTGCCAGCAGCTTCTTGACAGGGCGCTTGAACACTGAAGCTTTCTTT
TRBJ2-6 TRBD1 TRBV2 - CASSASTGLSGANVLTF TGTGCCAGCAGTGCATCGACAGGGCTCAGTGGGGCCAACGTCCTGACTTTC
TRBJ1-2 - TRBV30 - CAWSARTALNSYGYTF TGTGCCTGGAGTGCCAGGACCGCTCTCAACTCCTATGGCTACACCTTC
TRBJ2-2 - TRBV9 - CASSVAGSGELFF TGTGCCAGCAGCGTAGCAGGGTCCGGGGAGCTGTTTTTT
TRBJ1-2 TRBD1 TRBV12-3/TRBV12-4 - CASRRQGNYGYTF TGTGCCAGCAGACGACAGGGCAACTATGGCTACACCTTC
TRBJ2-2 TRBD2 TRBV13 - CASSLGLLAGAGELFF TGTGCCAGCAGCTTAGGCCTGCTAGCGGGAGCCGGGGAGCTGTTTTTT
TRBJ2-7 TRBD1 TRBV12-3/TRBV12-4 once CASSATGGEQYF TGTGCCAGCAGCGCAACAGGGGGCGAGCAGTACTTC
TRBJ1-5 TRBD1 TRBV10-3 many CAISGGQGAGQPQHF TGTGCCATCAGTGGAGGACAGGGGGCAGGTCAGCCCCAGCATTTT
TRBJ1-1 - TRBV4-2 - CASSQDATGTEAFF TGTGCCAGCAGCCAAGATGCTACAGGCACTGAAGCTTTCTTT
TRBJ1-1 TRBD1 TRBV6-5 - CASNDRGRNTEAFF TGTGCCAGCAACGACAGGGGGCGGAACACTGAAGCTTTCTTT
TRBJ2-3 - TRBV12-5 - CASGRDIPFTDTQYF TGTGCTAGTGGCCGGGACATCCCGTTCACAGATACGCAGTATTTT
TRBJ2-1 TRBD2 TRBV7-9 - CASSRGLAGVEQFF TGTGCCAGCAGCCGGGGACTAGCGGGAGTTGAGCAGTTCTTC
TRBJ1-1 - TRBV7-2 once CASSLARGGTEAFF TGTGCCAGCAGCTTAGCGCGGGGGGGCACTGAAGCTTTCTTT
TRBJ2-7 - TRBV5-1 - CASSLGLLSYEQYF TGCGCCAGCAGCTTGGGACTCCTCTCCTACGAGCAGTACTTC
TRBJ2-7 - TRBV6-5 - CASSYSAGYYEQYF TGTGCCAGCAGTTACTCGGCAGGGTACTACGAGCAGTACTTC
TRBJ2-1 TRBD1 TRBV20-1 - CSASGDRVDQQFF TGCAGTGCTAGTGGGGACAGGGTGGATCAGCAGTTCTTC
TRBJ1-4 - TRBV3-1/TRBV3-2 - CASSHADSEKLFF TGTGCCAGCAGCCATGCGGACAGTGAAAAACTGTTTTTT
TRBJ2-1 - TRBV9 - CASSVAPTGKPYNEQFF TGTGCCAGCAGCGTAGCTCCGACAGGCAAACCCTACAATGAGCAGTTCTTC
TRBJ2-3 - TRBV7-2 - CASSLWGVVDTQYF TGTGCCAGCAGCCTATGGGGGGTTGTAGATACGCAGTATTTT
TRBJ2-7 TRBD2 TRBV11-2 - CASSPGLAVSSYEQYF TGTGCCAGCAGCCCGGGACTAGCGGTAAGCTCCTACGAGCAGTACTTC
TRBJ1-1 - TRBV6-5 - CASSHSRGPLKEAFF TGTGCCAGCAGTCATTCTCGGGGCCCGTTAAAGGAAGCTTTCTTT
TRBJ2-7 - TRBV7-9 - CASSLELRAREQYF TGTGCCAGCAGCTTGGAACTGCGAGCTAGAGAGCAGTACTTC
TRBJ1-1 - TRBV6-5 - CATKLGVGAFF TGTGCCACTAAATTAGGGGTCGGAGCTTTCTTT
TRBJ1-6 TRBD1 TRBV5-5 - CASSSDRGTASPLHF TGTGCCAGCAGCTCCGACAGGGGGACGGCTTCACCCCTCCACTTT
TRBJ1-4 - TRBV5-5 - CASSFTPYEKLFF TGTGCCAGCAGCTTTACCCCTTATGAAAAACTGTTTTTT
TRBJ2-7 - TRBV6-4 - CASRPTGDGRGYEQYF TGTGCCAGCAGACCGACGGGAGATGGCCGTGGATACGAGCAGTACTTC
TRBJ2-7 - TRBV6-5 - CASRTGLGGWYEQYF TGTGCCAGCAGAACCGGACTGGGCGGGTGGTACGAGCAGTACTTC
TRBJ2-7 - TRBV4-1 - CASSQVPSGNEQYF TGCGCCAGCAGCCAAGTCCCCTCTGGGAACGAGCAGTACTTC
TRBJ2-3 TRBD1 TRBV25-1 - CASSEGQGARNTQYF TGTGCCAGCAGTGAAGGACAGGGGGCTAGGAATACGCAGTATTTT
TRBJ2-3 - TRBV7-2 - CASSLGTADTQYF TGTGCCAGCAGCTTAGGTACCGCAGATACGCAGTATTTT
TRBJ1-1 - TRBV29-1 - CSVEDGRAAEAFF TGCAGCGTTGAAGATGGAAGGGCCGCTGAAGCTTTCTTT
TRBJ1-4 - TRBV11-2 - CASSLDRVEEKLFF TGTGCCAGCAGCTTAGATCGAGTAGAGGAAAAACTGTTTTTT
TRBJ1-1 - TRBV7-2 - CASSLVQGKAFF TGTGCCAGCAGCTTAGTCCAAGGAAAAGCTTTCTTT
TRBJ2-1 TRBD1 TRBV13 once CASSPWTGMTYNEQFF TGTGCCAGCAGCCCCTGGACAGGGATGACCTACAATGAGCAGTTCTTC
TRBJ2-7 - TRBV19 - CASSIGREAYEQYF TGTGCCAGTAGTATAGGAAGAGAAGCCTACGAGCAGTACTTC
TRBJ1-5 - TRBV28 - CASSPRGRGGTNQPQHF TGTGCCAGCAGTCCCCGTGGCAGGGGAGGAACTAATCAGCCCCAGCATTTT
TRBJ1-2 TRBD1 TRBV28 - CASRARTGYGYTF TGTGCCAGCAGAGCTCGGACAGGGTATGGCTACACCTTC
TRBJ2-7 - TRBV20-1 - CSARRGDEQYF TGCAGTGCTAGAAGAGGGGACGAGCAGTACTTC
TRBJ2-1 TRBD2 TRBV3-1/TRBV3-2 once CASSQGLAWTPWVF TGTGCCAGCAGCCAGGGACTAGCGTGGACCCCATGGGTCTTC
TRBJ2-5 - TRBV3-1/TRBV3-2 - CASSRQVQETQYF TGTGCCAGCAGTCGACAAGTCCAAGAGACCCAGTACTTC
TRBJ1-3 TRBD1 TRBV27 - CASSFIFSLAGQPPQRAGNTIYF TGTGCCAGCAGTTTTATTTTTTCCCTCGCGGGACAGCCGCCCCAAAGAGCTGGAAACACCATATATTTT
TRBJ1-1 - TRBV2 - CASRLGTLNEAFF TGTGCCAGCAGGTTAGGGACCCTTAATGAAGCTTTCTTT
TRBJ1-6 - TRBV9 once CASSLDRKNSPLHF TGTGCCAGCAGCCTTGACAGAAAGAATTCACCCCTCCACTTT
TRBJ1-1 TRBD1 TRBV7-9 - CASSPRDRMNTEAFF TGTGCCAGCAGCCCCCGGGACAGAATGAACACTGAAGCTTTCTTT
TRBJ2-7 - TRBV18 - CASSPTDASYEQYF TGTGCCAGCTCACCAACGGACGCCTCCTACGAGCAGTACTTC
TRBJ2-5 - TRBV24-1 - CATGIFWQKPSGETQYF TGTGCCACCGGGATATTTTGGCAGAAACCCTCTGGTGAGACCCAGTACTTC
TRBJ2-3 - TRBV2 - CARGAKDTQYF TGTGCCAGGGGGGCTAAGGATACGCAGTATTTT
TRBJ2-2 - TRBV28 - CASSLMGVLGTGELFF TGTGCCAGCAGTTTAATGGGTGTGCTAGGGACCGGGGAGCTGTTTTTT
TRBJ2-5 TRBD1 TRBV7-9 - CASSLGQGGLQETQYF TGTGCCAGCAGCTTAGGACAGGGGGGGCTCCAAGAGACCCAGTACTTC
TRBJ1-2 - TRBV6-5 - CASSYSNGVLGYTF TGTGCCAGCAGTTACTCGAATGGGGTATTGGGCTACACCTTC